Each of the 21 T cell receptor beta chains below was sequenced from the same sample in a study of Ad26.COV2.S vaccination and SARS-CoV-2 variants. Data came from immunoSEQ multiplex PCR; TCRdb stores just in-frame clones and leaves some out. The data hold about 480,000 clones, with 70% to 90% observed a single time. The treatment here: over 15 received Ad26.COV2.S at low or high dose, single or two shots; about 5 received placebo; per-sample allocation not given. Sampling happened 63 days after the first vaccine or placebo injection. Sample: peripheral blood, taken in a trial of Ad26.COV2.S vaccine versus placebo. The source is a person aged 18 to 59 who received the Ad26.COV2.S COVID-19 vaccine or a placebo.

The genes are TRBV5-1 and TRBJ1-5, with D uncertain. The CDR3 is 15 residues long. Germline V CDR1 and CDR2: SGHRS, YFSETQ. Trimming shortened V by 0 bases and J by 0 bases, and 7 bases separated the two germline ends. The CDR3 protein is CASSLGPISNQPQHF. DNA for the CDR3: TGCGCCAGCAGCTTGGGACCGATTAGCAATCAGCCCCAGCATTTT.

CDR3 DNA: TGTGCCAGCAGTGATCCCCTCGTTCCCTATGGCTACACCTTC. Encoded protein: CASSDPLVPYGYTF. V usage is TRBV2 and J usage is TRBJ1-2; D call uncertain. CDR1 is SNHLY and CDR2 is FYNNEI in the germline V gene. Trimming took 3 bases from V and 4 from J, leaving 12 bases between them. This CDR3 spans 14 amino acids. The full variable domain, rest sourced from reference TRBV2 and TRBJ1-2, is EPEVTQTPSHQVTQMGQEVILRCVPISNHLYFYWYRQILGQKVEFLVSFYNNEISEKSEIFDDQFSVERPDGSNFTLKIRSTKLEDSAMYFCASSDPLVPYGYTFGSGTRLTVV.

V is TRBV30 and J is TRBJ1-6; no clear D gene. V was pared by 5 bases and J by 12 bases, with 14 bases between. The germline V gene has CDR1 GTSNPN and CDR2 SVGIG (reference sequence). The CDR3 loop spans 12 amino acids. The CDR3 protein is CAWSTAQRPLHF. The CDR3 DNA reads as TGTGCCTGGTCTACAGCTCAAAGACCCCTCCACTTT.

The CDR3 reads CASRRDSYNEQFF. Here the CDR3 DNA reads TGTGCCAGCAGACGCGACAGTTACAATGAGCAGTTCTTC. V is TRBV28 and J is TRBJ2-1, with D maybe TRBD1 (5 bases). This CDR3 is 13 amino acids long. V shed 6 bases and J shed 4 bases, with 10 bases lying between them. Germline V gene sequence: CDR1 MDHEN, CDR2 SYDVKM.

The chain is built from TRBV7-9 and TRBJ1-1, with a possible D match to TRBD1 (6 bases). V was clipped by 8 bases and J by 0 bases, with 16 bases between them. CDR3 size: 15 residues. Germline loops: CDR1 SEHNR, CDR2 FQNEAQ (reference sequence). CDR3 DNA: TGTGCCAGCCGGAGACAGGATTTGCTGAACACTGAAGCTTTCTTT. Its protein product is CASRRQDLLNTEAFF.

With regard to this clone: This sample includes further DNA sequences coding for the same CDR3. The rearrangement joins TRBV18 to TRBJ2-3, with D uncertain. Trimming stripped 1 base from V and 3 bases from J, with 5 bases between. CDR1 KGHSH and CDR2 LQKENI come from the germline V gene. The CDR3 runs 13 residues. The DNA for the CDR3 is TGTGCCAGCTCACCACAATCTACAGATACGCAGTATTTT. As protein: CASSPQSTDTQYF.

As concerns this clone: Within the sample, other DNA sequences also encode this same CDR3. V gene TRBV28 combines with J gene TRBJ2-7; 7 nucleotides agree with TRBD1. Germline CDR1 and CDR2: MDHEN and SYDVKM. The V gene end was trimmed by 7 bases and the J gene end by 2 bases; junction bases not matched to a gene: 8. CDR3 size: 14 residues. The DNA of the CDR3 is TGTGCCAGCACCTTGAGGGACAGACCCTACGAGCAGTACTTC. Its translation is CASTLRDRPYEQYF.

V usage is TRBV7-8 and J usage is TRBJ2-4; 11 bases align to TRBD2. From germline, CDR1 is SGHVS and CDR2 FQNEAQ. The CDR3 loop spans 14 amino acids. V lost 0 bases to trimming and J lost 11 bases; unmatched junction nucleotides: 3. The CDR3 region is CASSLARLAGLQYF. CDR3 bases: TGTGCCAGCAGCTTAGCGAGACTAGCGGGACTTCAGTACTTC.

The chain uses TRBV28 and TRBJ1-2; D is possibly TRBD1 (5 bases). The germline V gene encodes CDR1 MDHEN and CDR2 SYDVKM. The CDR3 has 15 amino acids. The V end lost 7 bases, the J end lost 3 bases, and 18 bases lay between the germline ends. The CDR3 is CASTDVLGGYYGYTF. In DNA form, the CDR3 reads TGTGCCAGCACCGACGTCTTGGGGGGGTACTATGGCTACACCTTC.

CDR3 nucleotides: TGCGCCAGCAGCTTGGGGACTAGCGGTTTGAGTTTGGGGGAGCAGTACTTC. Translated: CASSLGTSGLSLGEQYF. V and J are TRBV5-1 and TRBJ2-7; the match to TRBD2 covers 10 bases. This CDR3 is built from 17 residues. Germline V gene sequence: CDR1 SGHRS, CDR2 YFSETQ. The J segment lost 7 bases and the V segment lost 0 bases, leaving 13 bases of the junction unmatched.

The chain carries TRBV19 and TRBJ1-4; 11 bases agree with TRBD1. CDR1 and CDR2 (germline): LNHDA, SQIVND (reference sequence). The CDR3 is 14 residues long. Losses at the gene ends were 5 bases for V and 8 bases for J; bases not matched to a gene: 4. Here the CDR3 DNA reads TGTGCCAGTAGTCCGGACAGGGGGCGAGAAAAACTGTTTTTT. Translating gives CASSPDRGREKLFF.

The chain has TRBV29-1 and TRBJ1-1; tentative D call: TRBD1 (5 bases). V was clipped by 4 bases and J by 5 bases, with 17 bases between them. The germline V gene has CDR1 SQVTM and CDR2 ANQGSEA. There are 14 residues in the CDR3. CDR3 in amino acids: CSVAPRLRGTEAFF. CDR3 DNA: TGCAGCGTTGCCCCCCGGCTCCGGGGGACTGAAGCTTTCTTT.

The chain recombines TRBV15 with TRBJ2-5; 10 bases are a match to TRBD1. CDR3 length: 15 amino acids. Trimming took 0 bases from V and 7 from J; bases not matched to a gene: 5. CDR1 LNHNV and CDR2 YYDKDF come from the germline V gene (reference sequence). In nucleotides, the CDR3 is TGTGCCACCAGCAGAGATGGGACAGGGGCAAGGACCCAGTACTTC. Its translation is CATSRDGTGARTQYF.

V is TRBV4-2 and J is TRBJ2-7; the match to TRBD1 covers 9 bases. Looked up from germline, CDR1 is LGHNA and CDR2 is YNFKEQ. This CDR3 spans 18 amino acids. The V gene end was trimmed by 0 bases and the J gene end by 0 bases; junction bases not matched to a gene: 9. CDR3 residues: CASSQDHAGTGISYEQYF. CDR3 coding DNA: TGTGCCAGCAGCCAAGATCATGCCGGGACAGGGATCTCCTACGAGCAGTACTTC.

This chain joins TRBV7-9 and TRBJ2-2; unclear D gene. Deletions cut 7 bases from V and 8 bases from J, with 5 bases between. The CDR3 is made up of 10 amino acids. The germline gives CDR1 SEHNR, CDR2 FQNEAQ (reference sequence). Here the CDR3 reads CASTLGELFF. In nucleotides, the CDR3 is TGTGCCAGCACTTTGGGGGAGCTGTTTTTT. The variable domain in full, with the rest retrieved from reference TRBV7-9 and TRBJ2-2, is DTGVSQNPRHKITKRGQNVTFRCDPISEHNRLYWYRQTLGQGPEFLTYFQNEAQLEKSRLLSDRFSAERPKGSFSTLEIQRTEQGDSAMYLCASTLGELFFGEGSRLTVL.

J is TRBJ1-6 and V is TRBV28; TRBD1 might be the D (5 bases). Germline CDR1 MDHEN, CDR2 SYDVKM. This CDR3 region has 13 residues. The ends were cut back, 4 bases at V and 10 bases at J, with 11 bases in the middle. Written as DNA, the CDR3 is TGTGCCAGCAGTTATCCAGGGTGGTCACCCCTCCACTTT. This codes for CASSYPGWSPLHF.

CDR3 coding DNA: TGCGCCAGCAGCCAAGCCTTCATAGCGGGAGGGCGAGGTGGGCAGTATTTT. Residues: CASSQAFIAGGRGGQYF. The chain employs TRBV4-3 and TRBJ2-3; 11 positions match TRBD2. In germline, CDR1 is LGHNA, CDR2 YSLEER. The CDR3 runs 17 residues. Trimming took 1 base from V and 11 from J; bases not matched to a gene: 14.

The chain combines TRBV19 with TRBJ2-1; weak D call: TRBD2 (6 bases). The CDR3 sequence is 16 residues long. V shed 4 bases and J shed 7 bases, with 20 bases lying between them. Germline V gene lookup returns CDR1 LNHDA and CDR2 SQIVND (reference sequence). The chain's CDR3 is CASSSWMSGPQNEQFF. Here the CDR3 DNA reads TGTGCCAGTAGTAGTTGGATGAGCGGGCCTCAAAATGAGCAGTTCTTC. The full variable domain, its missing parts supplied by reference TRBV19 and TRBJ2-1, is DGGITQSPKYLFRKEGQNVTLSCEQNLNHDAMYWYRQDPGQGLRLIYYSQIVNDFQKGDIAEGYSVSREKKESFPLTVTSAQKNPTAFYLCASSSWMSGPQNEQFFGPGTRLTVL.

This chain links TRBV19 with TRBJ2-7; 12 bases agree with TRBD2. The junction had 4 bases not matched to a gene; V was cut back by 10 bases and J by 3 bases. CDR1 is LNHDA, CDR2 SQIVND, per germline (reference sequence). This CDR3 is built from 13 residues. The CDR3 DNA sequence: TGTGCCACAAGACTAGCGGGGGACTACGAGCAGTACTTC. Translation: CATRLAGDYEQYF.

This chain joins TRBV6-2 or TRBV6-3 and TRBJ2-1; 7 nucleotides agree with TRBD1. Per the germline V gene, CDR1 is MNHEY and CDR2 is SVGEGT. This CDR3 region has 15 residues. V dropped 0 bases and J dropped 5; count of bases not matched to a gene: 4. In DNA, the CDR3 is TGTGCCAGCAGTTACTCGGGACAGATGAACAATGAGCAGTTCTTC. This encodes CASSYSGQMNNEQFF.

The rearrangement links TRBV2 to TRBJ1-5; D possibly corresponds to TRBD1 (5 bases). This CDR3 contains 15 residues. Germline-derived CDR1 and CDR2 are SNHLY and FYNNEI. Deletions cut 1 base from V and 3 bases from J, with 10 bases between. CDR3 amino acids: CASSEGQGFNQPQHF. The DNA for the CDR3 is TGTGCCAGCAGTGAAGGGCAGGGCTTCAATCAGCCCCAGCATTTT.